A single sample gave rise to the 10 T cell receptor beta chains below, sequenced in a study of blood T cell repertoires in COVID-19. Profiled with immunoSEQ multiplex PCR; TCRdb holds only in-frame clones, not every one. The data show about 440,000 clones, with roughly 90% seen just once and roughly 4.3% held by the top ten. The sequencing sample was made of peripheral blood. The origin of the receptors is a woman in her 30s with acute or convalescent COVID-19.

The gene calls are TRBV5-1 and TRBJ1-6; tentative D call: TRBD1 (6 bases). Deletions cut 2 bases from V and 7 bases from J, with 13 bases between. Per germline, CDR1 SGHRS and CDR2 YFSETQ. The length of the CDR3 is 15 residues. Written as DNA, the CDR3 is TGCGCCAGCAGCTTTGGAGGCAGGGGCAATTCACCCCTCCACTTT. Protein product: CASSFGGRGNSPLHF. Full variable domain (missing parts from reference TRBV5-1 and TRBJ1-6): KAGVTQTPRYLIKTRGQQVTLSCSPISGHRSVSWYQQTPGQGLQFLFEYFSETQRNKGNFPGRFSGRQFSNSRSEMNVSTLELGDSALYLCASSFGGRGNSPLHFGNGTRLTVT.

The V and J genes are TRBV5-6 and TRBJ1-5; D is perhaps TRBD1 (5 bases). The CDR3 loop spans 14 amino acids. Trimming cost V 2 bases and J 3 bases, with 9 bases left between them. The V gene's germline CDR1 is SGHDT and CDR2 YYEEEE. The CDR3 spells CASSLRDSNQPQHF. CDR3 DNA: TGTGCCAGCAGCTTAAGGGACTCCAATCAGCCCCAGCATTTT.

The genes are TRBV27 and TRBJ1-2; 7 bases are a match to TRBD1. V shed 5 bases, J shed 6 bases, and the junction held 6 bases outside the gene matches. The CDR3 runs to 13 residues. Germline V CDR1 and CDR2: MNHEY, SMNVEV (reference sequence). The CDR3 nucleotides are TGTGCCAGCAGTGAGGACAGGTACCATGGCTACACCTTC. Amino acids: CASSEDRYHGYTF.

The chain carries TRBV5-4 and TRBJ1-6; TRBD1 matches at 9 bases. The CDR3 is 16 residues long. V lost 1 base to trimming and J lost 7 bases; unmatched junction nucleotides: 6. Germline loops: CDR1 SGHNT, CDR2 YYREEE (reference sequence). The CDR3 loop reads CASSLISGTGNSPLHF. CDR3 sequence (DNA): TGTGCCAGCAGCTTGATCAGCGGGACAGGGAATTCACCCCTCCACTTT.

The chain combines TRBV4-1 with TRBJ2-7; 10 bases are a match to TRBD2. The length of the CDR3 is 15 residues. V shed 0 bases, J shed 3 bases, and the junction held 2 bases outside the gene matches. Looked up from germline, CDR1 is MGHRA and CDR2 is YSYEKL. CDR3 nucleotide sequence: TGCGCCAGCAGCCAAGACGCTAGCGGGGGCTACGAGCAGTACTTC. Translating gives CASSQDASGGYEQYF.

This chain connects TRBV10-1 to TRBJ2-2, with 10 bases matching TRBD2. Germline CDR1 is WNHNN and CDR2 is SYGVQD (reference sequence). Unmatched junction bases numbered 15, after V lost 5 bases and J lost 6 bases. The CDR3 is 18 residues long. The CDR3: CASSPGTAGTSAPGELFF. In DNA form, the CDR3 reads TGCGCCAGCAGTCCCGGGACGGCCGGGACTAGCGCCCCCGGGGAGCTGTTTTTT.

The J gene is TRBJ2-3, the V gene TRBV30; possible D gene TRBD1, 6 bases. Germline assignment: CDR1 GTSNPN and CDR2 SVGIG (reference sequence). V shed 3 bases and J shed 5 bases, with 24 bases lying between them. The CDR3 is 17 residues long. Written as DNA, the CDR3 is TGTGCCTGGAGCCCCGGAATTTCGAGGGTAGGGGGAGATACGCAGTATTTT. Its protein is CAWSPGISRVGGDTQYF.

The chain recombines TRBV5-1 with TRBJ2-2; D unresolved. The germline gives CDR1 SGHRS, CDR2 YFSETQ. The CDR3 covers 13 residues. Between the trimmed V and J ends, which lost 0 bases and 6 bases, there was a span of 6 bases. CDR3 sequence (DNA): TGCGCCAGCAGCTTGGCCAGTCCCGGGGAGCTGTTTTTT. This encodes CASSLASPGELFF.

For the CDR3, the DNA is TGTGCCAGCAGCTTGGTTGCAGGCACCTTC. Protein product: CASSLVAGTF. The gene calls are TRBV5-8 and TRBJ1-2; D not certain. Deletions cut 0 bases from V and 13 bases from J, with 7 bases between. CDR3 length: 10 amino acids. The germline CDR1 and CDR2 sequences are SGHTS and YDEGEE.

J is TRBJ1-5 and V is TRBV19, with D possibly matching TRBD1 (5 bases). Trimming pared 4 bases from V and 0 bases from J, leaving 7 bases between. Germline CDR1 reads LNHDA; CDR2 reads SQIVND (reference sequence). This CDR3 contains 14 residues. CDR3 sequence reads: CASSRGNSNQPQHF. Here the CDR3 DNA reads TGTGCCAGTAGTAGGGGCAATAGCAATCAGCCCCAGCATTTT.